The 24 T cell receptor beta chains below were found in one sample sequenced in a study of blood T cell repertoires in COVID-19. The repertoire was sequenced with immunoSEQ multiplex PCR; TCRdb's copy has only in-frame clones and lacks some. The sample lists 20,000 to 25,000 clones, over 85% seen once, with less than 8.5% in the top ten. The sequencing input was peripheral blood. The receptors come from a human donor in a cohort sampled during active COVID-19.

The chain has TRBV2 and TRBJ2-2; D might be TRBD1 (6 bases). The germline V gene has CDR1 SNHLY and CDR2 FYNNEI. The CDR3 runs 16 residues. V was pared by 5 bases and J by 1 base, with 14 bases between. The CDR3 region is CASSYSGTQNTGELFF. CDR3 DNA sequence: TGTGCCAGCAGTTATTCCGGGACACAGAACACCGGGGAGCTGTTTTTT.

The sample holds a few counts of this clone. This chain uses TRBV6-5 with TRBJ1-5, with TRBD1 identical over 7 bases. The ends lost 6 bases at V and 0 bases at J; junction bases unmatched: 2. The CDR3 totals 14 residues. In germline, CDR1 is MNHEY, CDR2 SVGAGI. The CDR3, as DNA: TGTGCCAGCAGAGGGACAGATAGCAATCAGCCCCAGCATTTT. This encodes CASRGTDSNQPQHF.

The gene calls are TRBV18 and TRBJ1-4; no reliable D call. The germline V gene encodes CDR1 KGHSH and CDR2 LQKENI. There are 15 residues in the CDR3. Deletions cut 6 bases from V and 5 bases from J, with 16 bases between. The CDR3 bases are TGTGCCAGCTCCACAGACCGGCCACCGAATGAAAAACTGTTTTTT. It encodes CASSTDRPPNEKLFF.

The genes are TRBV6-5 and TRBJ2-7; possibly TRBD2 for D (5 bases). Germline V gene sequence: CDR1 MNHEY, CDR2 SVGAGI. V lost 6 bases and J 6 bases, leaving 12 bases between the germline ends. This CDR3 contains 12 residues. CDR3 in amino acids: CASSPGSGEQYF. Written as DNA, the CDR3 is TGTGCCAGCAGCCCAGGAAGCGGCGAGCAGTACTTC.

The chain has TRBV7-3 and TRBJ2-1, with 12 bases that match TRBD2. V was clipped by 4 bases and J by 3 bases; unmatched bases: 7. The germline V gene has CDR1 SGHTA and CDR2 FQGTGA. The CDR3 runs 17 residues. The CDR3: CASSSVGTSGHYNEQFF. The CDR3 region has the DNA TGTGCCAGCAGCTCCGTCGGGACTAGCGGGCACTACAATGAGCAGTTCTTC.

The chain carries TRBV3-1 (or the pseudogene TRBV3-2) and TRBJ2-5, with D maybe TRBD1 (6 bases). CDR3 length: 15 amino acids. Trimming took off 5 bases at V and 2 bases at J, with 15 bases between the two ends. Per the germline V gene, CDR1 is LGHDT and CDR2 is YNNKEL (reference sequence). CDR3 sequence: CASSLGSGQQETQYF. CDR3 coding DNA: TGTGCCAGCAGCTTGGGATCGGGACAACAAGAGACCCAGTACTTC.

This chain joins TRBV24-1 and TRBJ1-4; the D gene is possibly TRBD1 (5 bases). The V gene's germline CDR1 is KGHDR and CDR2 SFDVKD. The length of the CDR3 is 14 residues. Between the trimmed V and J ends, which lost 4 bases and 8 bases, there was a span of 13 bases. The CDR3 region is CATSDSGTGEKLFF. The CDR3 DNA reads TGTGCCACCAGTGACTCGGGGACTGGGGAAAAACTGTTTTTT.

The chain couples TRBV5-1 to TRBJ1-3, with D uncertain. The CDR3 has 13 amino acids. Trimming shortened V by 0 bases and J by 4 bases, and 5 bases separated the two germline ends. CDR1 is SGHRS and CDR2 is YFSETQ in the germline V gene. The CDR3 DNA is TGCGCCAGCAGCTTGGAGCGGGGAAACACCATATATTTT. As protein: CASSLERGNTIYF. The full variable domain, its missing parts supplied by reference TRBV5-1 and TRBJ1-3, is KAGVTQTPRYLIKTRGQQVTLSCSPISGHRSVSWYQQTPGQGLQFLFEYFSETQRNKGNFPGRFSGRQFSNSRSEMNVSTLELGDSALYLCASSLERGNTIYFGEGSWLTVV.

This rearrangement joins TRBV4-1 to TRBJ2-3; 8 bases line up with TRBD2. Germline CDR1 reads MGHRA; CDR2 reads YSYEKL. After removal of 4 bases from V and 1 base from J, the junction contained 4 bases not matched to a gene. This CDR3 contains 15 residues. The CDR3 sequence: CASSPGTRGTDTQYF. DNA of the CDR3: TGCGCCAGCAGCCCAGGGACTAGAGGCACAGATACGCAGTATTTT.

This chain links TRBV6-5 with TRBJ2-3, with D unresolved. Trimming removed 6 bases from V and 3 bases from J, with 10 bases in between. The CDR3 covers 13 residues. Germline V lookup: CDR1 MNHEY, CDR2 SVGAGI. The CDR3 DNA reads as TGTGCCAGCAGCCTGACCGGGACAGATACGCAGTATTTT. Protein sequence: CASSLTGTDTQYF.

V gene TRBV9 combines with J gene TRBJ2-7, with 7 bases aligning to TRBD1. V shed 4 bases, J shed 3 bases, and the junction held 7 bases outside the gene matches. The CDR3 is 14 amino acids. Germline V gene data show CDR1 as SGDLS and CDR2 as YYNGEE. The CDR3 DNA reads TGTGCCAGCAGCACCTCGGGACAGAGCTACGAGCAGTACTTC. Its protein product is CASSTSGQSYEQYF.

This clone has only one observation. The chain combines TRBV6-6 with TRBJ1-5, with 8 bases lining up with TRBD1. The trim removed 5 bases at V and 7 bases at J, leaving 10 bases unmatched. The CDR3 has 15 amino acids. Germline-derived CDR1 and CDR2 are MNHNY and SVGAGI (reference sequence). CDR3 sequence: CASSPQTGVGQPQHF. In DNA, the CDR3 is TGTGCCAGCAGTCCCCAGACAGGGGTCGGGCAGCCCCAGCATTTT.

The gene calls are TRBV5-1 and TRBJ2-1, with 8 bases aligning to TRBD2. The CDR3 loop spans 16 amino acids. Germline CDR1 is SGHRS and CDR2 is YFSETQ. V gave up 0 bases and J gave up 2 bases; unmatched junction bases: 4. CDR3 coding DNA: TGCGCCAGCAGCTTGGATGGCGGGAGGACCTACAATGAGCAGTTCTTC. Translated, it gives CASSLDGGRTYNEQFF.

The CDR3 DNA is TGTGCCAGCGGACAGGGGAGAGGGACTGAAGCTTTCTTT. Amino acids: CASGQGRGTEAFF. The chain combines TRBV19 with TRBJ1-1, with 9 nucleotides matching TRBD1. Germline CDR1 reads LNHDA; CDR2 reads SQIVND (reference sequence). This CDR3 is built from 13 residues. J lost 5 bases, V lost 9 bases, and 7 bases had no gene match. The entire variable domain, with the rest obtained from reference TRBV19 and TRBJ1-1, is as follows: DGGITQSPKYLFRKEGQNVTLSCEQNLNHDAMYWYRQDPGQGLRLIYYSQIVNDFQKGDIAEGYSVSREKKESFPLTVTSAQKNPTAFYLCASGQGRGTEAFFGQGTRLTVV.

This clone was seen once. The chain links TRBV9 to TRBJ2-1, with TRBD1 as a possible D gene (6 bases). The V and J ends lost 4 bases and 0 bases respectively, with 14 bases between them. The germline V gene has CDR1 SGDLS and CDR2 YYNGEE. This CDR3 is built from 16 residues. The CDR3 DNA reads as TGTGCCAGCAGCCCCCGGGACAAGAGCTCCTACAATGAGCAGTTCTTC. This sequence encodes CASSPRDKSSYNEQFF.

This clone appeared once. The CDR3 spells CASSSRTGETQYF. The CDR3, as DNA: TGTGCCAGCAGCTCTAGGACAGGAGAGACCCAGTACTTC. The chain has TRBV11-3 and TRBJ2-5; the match to TRBD1 covers 7 bases. The V segment lost 4 bases and the J segment 4 bases; nucleotides outside the gene matches: 3. Looked up from germline, CDR1 is SGHNT and CDR2 is YENEEA. This CDR3 is built from 13 residues.

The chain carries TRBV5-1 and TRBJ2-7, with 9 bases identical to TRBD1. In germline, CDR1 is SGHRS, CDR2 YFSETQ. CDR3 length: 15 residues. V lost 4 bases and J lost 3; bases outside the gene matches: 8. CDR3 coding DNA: TGCGCCAGCAGCCTGCAGGGACAGGGTGTCTACGAGCAGTACTTC. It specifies CASSLQGQGVYEQYF.

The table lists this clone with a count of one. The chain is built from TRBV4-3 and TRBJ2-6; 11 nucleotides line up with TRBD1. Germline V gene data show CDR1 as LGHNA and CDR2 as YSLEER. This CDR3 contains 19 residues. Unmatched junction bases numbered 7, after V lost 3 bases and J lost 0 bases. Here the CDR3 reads CASSQAGTGGLSGANVLTF. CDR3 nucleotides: TGCGCCAGCAGCCAGGCCGGGACAGGGGGACTCTCTGGGGCCAACGTCCTGACTTTC.

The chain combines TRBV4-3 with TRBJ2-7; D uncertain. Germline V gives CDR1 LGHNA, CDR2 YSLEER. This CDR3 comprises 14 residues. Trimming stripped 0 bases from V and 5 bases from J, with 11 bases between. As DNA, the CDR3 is TGCGCCAGCAGCCAAGATTTGTCCTCGGACGAGCAGTACTTC. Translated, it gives CASSQDLSSDEQYF.

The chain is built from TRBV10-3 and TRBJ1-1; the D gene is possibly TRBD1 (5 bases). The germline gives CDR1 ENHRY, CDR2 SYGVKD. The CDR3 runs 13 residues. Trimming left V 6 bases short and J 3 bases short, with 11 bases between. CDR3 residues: CAIRGTGDTEAFF. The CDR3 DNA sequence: TGTGCCATCAGGGGGACGGGGGACACTGAAGCTTTCTTT.

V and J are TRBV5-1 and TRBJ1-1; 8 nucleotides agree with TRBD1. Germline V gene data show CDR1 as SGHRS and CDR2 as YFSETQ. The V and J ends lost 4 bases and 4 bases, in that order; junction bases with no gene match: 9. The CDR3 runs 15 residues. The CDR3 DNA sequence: TGCGCCAGCAGCCGCCCCCAGGGGGCCCCCACTGAAGCTTTCTTT. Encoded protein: CASSRPQGAPTEAFF.

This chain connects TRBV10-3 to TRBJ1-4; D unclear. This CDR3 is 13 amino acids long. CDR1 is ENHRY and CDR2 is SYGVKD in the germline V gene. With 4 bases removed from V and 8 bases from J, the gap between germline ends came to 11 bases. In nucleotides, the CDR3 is TGTGCCATCAGTGGACTAAATCGGGAAAAACTGTTTTTT. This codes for CAISGLNREKLFF.

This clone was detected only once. CDR3 loop: CASSSTGGFIMNTEAFF. CDR3 DNA: TGCGCCAGCAGCTCGACAGGGGGCTTTATCATGAACACTGAAGCTTTCTTT. The gene calls are TRBV5-1 and TRBJ1-1; 10 bases line up with TRBD1. V lost 3 bases and J lost 0; bases outside the gene matches: 8. Germline V CDR1 and CDR2: SGHRS, YFSETQ. CDR3 size: 17 residues.

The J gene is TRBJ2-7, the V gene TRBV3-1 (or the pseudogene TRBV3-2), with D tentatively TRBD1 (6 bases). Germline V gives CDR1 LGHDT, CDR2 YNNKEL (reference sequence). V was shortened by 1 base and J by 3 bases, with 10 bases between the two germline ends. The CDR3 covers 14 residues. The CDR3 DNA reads TGTGCCAGCAGCCAAGTCGTCAGGGGCTACGAGCAGTACTTC. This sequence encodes CASSQVVRGYEQYF.